This T cell receptor (beta chain) derives from a study of blood T cell repertoires in COVID-19. Study background: Both acute and convalescent COVID-19 samples were obtained from the United States, Italy and Spain.

Germline V gene data show CDR1 as MNHEY and CDR2 as SVGAGI. The CDR3 runs to 14 residues. V gave up 2 bases and J gave up 5 bases; unmatched junction bases: 2. Authors' analysis steps: Scientists estimated how many nucleated cells there were by amplifying reference gene primers. Profiled with immunoSEQ multiplex PCR; TCRdb holds only in-frame clones, not every one. V, J and clone size are taken as reported in that table, and D and trimming were inferred from the DNA itself. The sample lists around 60,000 clones; about 81% were seen once. Note on this clone: The sample contains more than one DNA sequence encoding this CDR3.

The receptor was isolated from a man older than 75 with acute or convalescent COVID-19. The sample comprised peripheral blood. The chain joins TRBV6-5 to TRBJ2-2; 7 nucleotides line up with TRBD2. The CDR3 loop is CASSYDSGTGELFF. Here the CDR3 DNA reads TGTGCCAGCAGTTACGATAGCGGGACCGGGGAGCTGTTTTTT.